This T cell receptor (beta chain) was obtained from a study of T cell responses to AZD1222 COVID-19 vaccine. In regard to this clone: As yet, its antigen is unknown.

The repertoire was sequenced with immunoSEQ multiplex PCR; TCRdb's copy has only in-frame clones and lacks some. Of under 120,000 clones in the sample, around 94% were seen once. Notes on the study in general: CD4 TCRs covered the whole spike, strongest at regions 160-218 and 743-854. In a largely white British group with more females than males, clonal diversity was possibly underestimated.

Germline assignment: CDR1 SGHAT and CDR2 FQDESV (reference sequence). The CDR3 loop spans 14 amino acids. Deletions cut 5 bases from V and 5 bases from J, with 15 bases between. Sequencing used peripheral blood, obtained on day 0 of AZD1222 vaccination. This TCR derives from an adult in good health. The rearrangement links TRBV11-1 to TRBJ2-5, with a weak D call TRBD1 (6 bases). CDR3 in DNA: TGTGCCAGCAGCGTCCGACAGGCATCGGAGACCCAGTACTTC. Its translation: CASSVRQASETQYF.